Below, 12 T cell receptor beta chains from the same sample are listed, as sequenced in a study of CD8+CD57+ T cells in acquired aplastic anemia (dated by TCRdb to 2016 to 2019). Expansion of CD8+CD57+ cells had been shown by flow cytometry in the patients chosen for sequencing. TCRdb records Illumina HiSeq 2000 as the sequencer. Genomic DNA served as template for TCR beta VDJ combination and CDR3 sequence profiling. TCRdb cleaned the public reads at Q25 with fastp, built clones with MiXCR and kept in-frame beta chains. Rows matching on CDR3 protein sequence are summarized as one entry with the most common DNA and genes. This sample has about 470,000 distinct CDR3 sequences in its table, and over 25% of those were observed once. The leading ten clones occupy under 0.95% of the sample. The source material was sorted CD4+, CD8+, or CD8+CD57+ T cells (not recorded which) from PBMCs. All receptors derive from a human donor with aplastic anemia.

Only a few counts were recorded for this clonotype. V usage is TRBV11-2 and J usage is TRBJ2-7; TRBD2 agrees at 12 bases. Germline V gene data show CDR1 as SGHAT and CDR2 as FQNNGV. Trimming took 4 bases from V and 4 from J; bases not matched to a gene: 14. This CDR3 comprises 18 residues. The CDR3 DNA follows: TGTGCCAGCAGCTCCGACACTAGCGGGGGGTTTTTTGGATACGAGCAGTACTTC. Its protein is CASSSDTSGGFFGYEQYF.

The J gene is TRBJ1-2, the V gene TRBV19; TRBD1 is a possible D gene (6 bases). V gave up 5 bases and J gave up 0 bases, with 13 bases separating them. Germline-derived CDR1 and CDR2 are LNHDA and SQIVND (reference sequence). The CDR3 consists of 15 residues. The DNA of the CDR3 is TGTGCCAGTAGTTATGGACAGAGAGCTAACTATGGCTACACCTTC. It yields the protein CASSYGQRANYGYTF.

The chain has TRBV28 and TRBJ1-1; 7 nucleotides agree with TRBD1. The V and J ends lost 6 bases and 0 bases, in that order; junction bases with no gene match: 7. The length of the CDR3 is 15 residues. Germline V gives CDR1 MDHEN, CDR2 SYDVKM. This CDR3 is CASRDRTGVNTEAFF. The CDR3 region has the DNA TGTGCCAGCAGAGACCGGACAGGAGTGAACACTGAAGCTTTCTTT.

V and J are TRBV9 and TRBJ2-2; either TRBD1 or TRBD2 may fit D (6 bases each). The CDR3 has 16 residues. From germline, CDR1 is SGDLS and CDR2 YYNGEE. V was pared by 0 bases and J by 1 base, with 10 bases between. The CDR3 is CASSVEGGLNTGELFF. The CDR3 bases are TGTGCCAGCAGCGTAGAAGGGGGGCTGAACACCGGGGAGCTGTTTTTT.

This chain uses TRBV7-2 with TRBJ1-1; D uncertain. Trimming stripped 1 base from V and 7 bases from J, with 13 bases between. This CDR3 is built from 14 residues. From germline, CDR1 is SGHTA and CDR2 FQGNSA. The CDR3 region has the DNA TGTGCCAGCAGCTTAGGGGAACACTGGAGTGAAGCTTTCTTT. Amino acid sequence: CASSLGEHWSEAFF.

This clonotype was detected many times. V usage is TRBV10-3 and J usage is TRBJ2-3; 10 bases align to TRBD2. Germline loops: CDR1 ENHRY, CDR2 SYGVKD. CDR3 size: 15 residues. The V and J ends lost 4 bases and 6 bases, in that order; junction bases with no gene match: 7. CDR3 loop: CAISGLAGVGDTQYF. In DNA, the CDR3 is TGTGCCATCAGTGGGCTAGCGGGGGTAGGGGATACGCAGTATTTT.

The V call is TRBV7-3, the J call TRBJ1-6, with D perhaps matching TRBD1 (5 bases). V lost 3 bases to trimming and J lost 10 bases, with 13 bases between them. Germline assignment: CDR1 SGHTA and CDR2 FQGTGA. This CDR3 region has 14 residues. This CDR3 is CASSLEAGSSPLHF. CDR3 coding DNA: TGTGCCAGCAGCTTGGAGGCAGGGTCCTCACCCCTCCACTTT.

This clonotype turned up a few times. The V gene is TRBV11-2, the J gene TRBJ2-4, with 7 bases aligning to TRBD1. Trimming cost V 5 bases and J 2 bases; bases outside gene matches: 6. The CDR3 covers 15 residues. Germline V lookup: CDR1 SGHAT, CDR2 FQNNGV. DNA for the CDR3: TGTGCCAGCAGCGAGGGGGCAACAACCAAAAACATTCAGTACTTC. Translated: CASSEGATTKNIQYF.

There are a few counts of this clonotype. The rearrangement joins TRBV27 to TRBJ1-6; 9 bases map to TRBD1. Per the germline V gene, CDR1 is MNHEY and CDR2 is SMNVEV (reference sequence). The CDR3 contains 17 residues. With V trimmed by 3 bases and J by 3 bases, 6 bases remained unmatched. The CDR3 DNA reads as TGTGCCAGCAGTTTTACGGGACAGGGAATCTATAATTCACCCCTCCACTTT. Amino acids: CASSFTGQGIYNSPLHF.

This clonotype was counted ten times or more. The genes are TRBV4-3 and TRBJ2-7; no firm D call. V was cut by 4 bases and J by 1 base, with 8 bases left in between. The CDR3 covers 13 residues. Germline V CDR1 and CDR2: LGHNA, YSLEER. CDR3 coding DNA: TGCGCCAGCAGCCGAACACAGTCCTACGAGCAGTACTTC. Its protein is CASSRTQSYEQYF.

The gene calls are TRBV10-3 and TRBJ2-5; TRBD1 is a possible D gene (5 bases). Germline V gene data show CDR1 as ENHRY and CDR2 as SYGVKD. The ends were cut back, 4 bases at V and 5 bases at J, with 23 bases in the middle. The CDR3 is made up of 17 amino acids. The CDR3: CAISAGWAGSKSETQYF. DNA for the CDR3: TGTGCCATCAGTGCCGGGTGGGCAGGGTCCAAGTCGGAGACCCAGTACTTC.

With regard to this clonotype: This is likely a read error, given that the CDR3 carries no conserved phenylalanine or tryptophan at its end. CDR3 bases: TGTGCCAGTAGTCCCACTTCCCGAGATCCGGGACAGCCTGGAAGGGAGCAGTACCTC. Translating gives CASSPTSRDPGQPGREQYL. The J gene is TRBJ2-7, the V gene TRBV19; TRBD1 agrees at 7 bases. Germline V lookup: CDR1 LNHDA, CDR2 SQIVND (reference sequence). The CDR3 loop spans 19 amino acids. V lost 5 bases, J lost 7 bases, and 26 bases stayed unmatched.